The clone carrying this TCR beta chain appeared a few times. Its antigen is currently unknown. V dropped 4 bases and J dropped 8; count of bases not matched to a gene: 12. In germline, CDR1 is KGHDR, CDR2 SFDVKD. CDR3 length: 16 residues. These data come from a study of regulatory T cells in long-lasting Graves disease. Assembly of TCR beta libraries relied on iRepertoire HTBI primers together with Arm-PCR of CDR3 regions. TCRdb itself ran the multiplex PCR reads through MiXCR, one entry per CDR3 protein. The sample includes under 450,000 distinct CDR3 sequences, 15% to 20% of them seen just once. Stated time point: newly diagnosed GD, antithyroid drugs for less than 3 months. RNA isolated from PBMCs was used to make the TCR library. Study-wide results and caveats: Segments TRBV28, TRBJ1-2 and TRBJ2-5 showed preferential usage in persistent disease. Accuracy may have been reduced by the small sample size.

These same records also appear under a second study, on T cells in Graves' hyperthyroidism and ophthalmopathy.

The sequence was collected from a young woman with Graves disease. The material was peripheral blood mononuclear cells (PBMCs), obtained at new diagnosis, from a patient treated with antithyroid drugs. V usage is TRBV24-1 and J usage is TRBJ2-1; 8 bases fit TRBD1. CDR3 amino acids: CATSDPAGGASDEQFF. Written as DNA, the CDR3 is TGTGCCACCAGTGACCCCGCAGGGGGCGCGTCTGATGAGCAGTTCTTC.